Below, 12 T cell receptor beta chains from the same sample are listed, as sequenced in a study of beta chain features in type 1 diabetes (dated by TCRdb to the late 2010s). The library was obtained by the immunoSEQ multiplex PCR assay. The entire amount of isolated RNA was reverse transcribed using the High Capacity cDNA Reverse Transcription Kit, so the sequenced TCRB transcripts were expressed ones. TCRdb's version of the immuneACCESS table is confined to in-frame rearrangements and falls short of the full clone set. An unresolved V gene accounts for under half of the shortfall where checked; the remainder is of unknown origin. The sample data list 130,000 or so clones, and around a tenth of these were observed just once. About 0.6% of the sample lies in the top ten. The material sequenced was central memory CD4+ T cells from blood. The receptors here all came from a middle-aged woman in good health.

This clone has a handful of counts. CDR3 nucleotides: TGTGCCAGCAGCTTATTAGCGGGGGGGCCGGACGAGCAGTTCTTC. This encodes CASSLLAGGPDEQFF. This sequence joins TRBV5-6 and TRBJ2-1; TRBD2 matches 11 bases. Germline V gene sequence: CDR1 SGHDT, CDR2 YYEEEE. After removal of 2 bases from V and 10 bases from J, the junction contained 8 bases not matched to a gene. The CDR3 contains 15 residues.

This clone was observed at least ten times. This chain connects TRBV29-1 to TRBJ1-5; 7 bases match TRBD1. After removal of 5 bases from V and 5 bases from J, the junction contained 6 bases not matched to a gene. The CDR3 is made up of 13 amino acids. Germline-derived CDR1 and CDR2 are SQVTM and ANQGSEA. This chain's CDR3 is CSVPGGIDQPQHF. The DNA for the CDR3 is TGCAGCGTTCCAGGGGGAATCGATCAGCCCCAGCATTTT.

V is TRBV6-5 and J is TRBJ1-2, with D hard to call. V dropped 8 bases and J dropped 8 bases, with 12 bases sitting between them. Per germline, CDR1 MNHEY and CDR2 SVGAGI. This CDR3 has 11 amino acids. The CDR3 reads CASGATRGYTF. The CDR3 nucleotides read TGTGCCAGCGGAGCCACCCGAGGCTACACCTTC.

This rearrangement joins TRBV6-6 to TRBJ2-1; 8 nucleotides align to TRBD1. There are 16 residues in the CDR3. J gave up 2 bases and V 0 bases, and 3 bases lay outside the gene matches. Germline CDR1 MNHNY, CDR2 SVGAGI (reference sequence). The CDR3 reads CASSYSTGQAYNEQFF. CDR3 DNA: TGTGCCAGCAGTTACTCGACGGGACAGGCCTACAATGAGCAGTTCTTC.

This clone was seen only a few times. The chain employs TRBV6-1 and TRBJ1-6; 7 nucleotides line up with TRBD1. Trimming at V came to 6 bases and at J to 7 bases, leaving 0 bases not matched to a gene. Germline V gives CDR1 MNHNS, CDR2 SASEGT. This CDR3 region has 12 residues. CDR3 DNA: TGTGCCAGCAGGGACAGGAATTCACCCCTCCACTTT. As protein: CASRDRNSPLHF.

CDR3 in amino acids: CASSPPGQDTQYF. CDR3 coding DNA: TGTGCCAGCTCACCACCGGGGCAAGATACGCAGTATTTT. The chain carries TRBV18 and TRBJ2-3, with TRBD1 as a possible D gene (5 bases). Deletions cut 0 bases from V and 5 bases from J, with 6 bases between. CDR3 size: 13 residues. Germline V CDR1 and CDR2: KGHSH, LQKENI.

This clone has just a few counts. The chain has TRBV2 and TRBJ2-1, with 11 bases aligning to TRBD1. Germline CDR1 and CDR2: SNHLY and FYNNEI. CDR3 length: 15 amino acids. Unmatched junction bases numbered 12, after V lost 5 bases and J lost 12 bases. The DNA of the CDR3 is TGTGCCAGCAGTCAAGGTCGGGACAGGGGGACCTTGCAGTTCTTC. Translating gives CASSQGRDRGTLQFF. Variable domain in full (rest from reference TRBV2 and TRBJ2-1): EPEVTQTPSHQVTQMGQEVILRCVPISNHLYFYWYRQILGQKVEFLVSFYNNEISEKSEIFDDQFSVERPDGSNFTLKIRSTKLEDSAMYFCASSQGRDRGTLQFFGPGTRLTVL.

This clone was seen a handful of times. The gene calls are TRBV7-9 and TRBJ2-4; 12 positions agree with TRBD1. CDR1 SEHNR and CDR2 FQNEAQ come from the germline V gene (reference sequence). V shed 5 bases, J shed 2 bases, and the junction held 4 bases outside the gene matches. CDR3 length: 16 amino acids. CDR3 residues: CASSQGQGASKNIQYF. CDR3 nucleotide sequence: TGTGCCAGCAGCCAGGGACAGGGGGCGTCCAAAAACATTCAGTACTTC.

This clone was seen only a few times. The chain joins TRBV5-4 to TRBJ2-3, with a possible D match to TRBD1 (6 bases). Germline CDR1 and CDR2: SGHNT and YYREEE (reference sequence). The CDR3 runs to 14 residues. Trimming left V 7 bases short and J 2 bases short, with 14 bases between. Here the CDR3 reads CASFGRGTTDTQYF. For the CDR3, the DNA is TGTGCCAGCTTCGGCAGGGGTACCACAGATACGCAGTATTTT.

In its sample, this clone was seen a few times. J is TRBJ2-3 and V is TRBV27; D is unresolved. This CDR3 has 15 residues. V was clipped by 5 bases and J by 3 bases, with 15 bases between them. The germline gives CDR1 MNHEY, CDR2 SMNVEV (reference sequence). This chain's CDR3 is CASSLDWLRTDTQYF. In DNA, the CDR3 is TGTGCCAGCAGTCTAGACTGGCTGAGGACAGATACGCAGTATTTT.

This clone was recorded a few times. The gene calls are TRBV28 and TRBJ2-7; 7 nucleotides match TRBD2. Germline trimming cut 8 bases from V and 2 bases from J; bases unmatched to any gene: 6. The germline V gene has CDR1 MDHEN and CDR2 SYDVKM. CDR3 length: 13 residues. The CDR3, as DNA: TGTGCCAGCGGGGGGGATTTAACCTACGAGCAGTACTTC. As protein: CASGGDLTYEQYF. Supplemented by reference TRBV28 and TRBJ2-7, the full variable domain reads DVKVTQSSRYLVKRTGEKVFLECVQDMDHENMFWYRQDPGLGLRLIYFSYDVKMKEKGDIPEGYSVSREKKERFSLILESASTNQTSMYLCASGGDLTYEQYFGPGTRLTVT.

The rearrangement links TRBV2 to TRBJ1-4, with no clear D. The CDR3 extends over 12 amino acids. The germline V and J ends were trimmed by 4 bases and 6 bases, with 6 bases remaining between them. Germline CDR1 SNHLY, CDR2 FYNNEI. Here the CDR3 reads CASSGAYEKLFF. As DNA, the CDR3 is TGTGCCAGCAGTGGGGCTTATGAAAAACTGTTTTTT.